In this sample, the clone carrying this T cell receptor (beta chain) turned up a few times. Sequencing used cDNA as its template, made by extracting RNA and reverse transcribing it. This table comes from immunoSEQ multiplex PCR, and its TCRdb copy is limited to in-frame clones, with some not included. The sample shows tens of thousands of clones, under 75% of them seen only once. This entry comes from a study of CD8+ T cells in alopecia areata. Specimens obtained from alopecia areata patients comprised lesional scalp punch biopsies and peripheral blood. There are 14 residues in the CDR3. CDR1 is LNHNV, CDR2 YYDKDF, per germline (reference sequence). Trimming shortened V by 5 bases and J by 1 base, and 9 bases separated the two germline ends.

This receptor was identified in a human donor with alopecia areata. The genes are TRBV15 and TRBJ2-1, with D unresolved. The material sequenced was CD8+ T cells sorted from blood, taken at week 0. CDR3 DNA: TGTGCCACCAGCCCAAAGATGTCCTACAATGAGCAGTTCTTC. This codes for CATSPKMSYNEQFF.